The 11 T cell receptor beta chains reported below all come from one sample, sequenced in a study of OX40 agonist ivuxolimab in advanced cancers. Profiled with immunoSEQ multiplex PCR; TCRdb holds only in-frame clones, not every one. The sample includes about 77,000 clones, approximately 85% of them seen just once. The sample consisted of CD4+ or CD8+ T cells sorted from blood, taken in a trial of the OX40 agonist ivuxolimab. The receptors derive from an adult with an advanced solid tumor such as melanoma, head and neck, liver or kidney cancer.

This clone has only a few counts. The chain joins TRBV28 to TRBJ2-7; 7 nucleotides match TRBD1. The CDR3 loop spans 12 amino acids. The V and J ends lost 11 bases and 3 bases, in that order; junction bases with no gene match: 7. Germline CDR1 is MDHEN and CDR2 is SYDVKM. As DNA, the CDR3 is TGTGCCCTGCAGGGGGTTAACTACGAGCAGTACTTC. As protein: CALQGVNYEQYF.

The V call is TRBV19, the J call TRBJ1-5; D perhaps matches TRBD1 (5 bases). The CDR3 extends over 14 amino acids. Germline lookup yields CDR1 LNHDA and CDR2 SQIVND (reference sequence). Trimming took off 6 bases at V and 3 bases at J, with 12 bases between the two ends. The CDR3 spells CASRATGPNQPQHF. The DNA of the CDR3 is TGTGCCAGTAGGGCTACAGGACCCAATCAGCCCCAGCATTTT.

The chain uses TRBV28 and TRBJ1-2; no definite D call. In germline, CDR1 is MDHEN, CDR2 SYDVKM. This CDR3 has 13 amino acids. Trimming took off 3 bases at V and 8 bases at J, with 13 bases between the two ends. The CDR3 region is CASSFIHVAGYTF. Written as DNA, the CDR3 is TGTGCCAGCAGTTTTATTCACGTCGCGGGCTACACCTTC.

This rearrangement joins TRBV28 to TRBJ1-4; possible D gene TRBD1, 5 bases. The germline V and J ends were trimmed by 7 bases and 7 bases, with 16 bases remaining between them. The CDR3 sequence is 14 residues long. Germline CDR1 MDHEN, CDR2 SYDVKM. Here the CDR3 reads CASNAQDGGEKLFF. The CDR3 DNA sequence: TGTGCCAGCAACGCACAGGACGGGGGTGAAAAACTGTTTTTT.

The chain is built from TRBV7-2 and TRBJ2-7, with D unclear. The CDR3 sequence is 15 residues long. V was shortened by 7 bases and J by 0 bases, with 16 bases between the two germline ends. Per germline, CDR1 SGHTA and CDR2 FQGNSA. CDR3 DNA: TGTGCCAGCACCTGGGATTCAGGAGCCTCCTACGAGCAGTACTTC. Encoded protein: CASTWDSGASYEQYF.

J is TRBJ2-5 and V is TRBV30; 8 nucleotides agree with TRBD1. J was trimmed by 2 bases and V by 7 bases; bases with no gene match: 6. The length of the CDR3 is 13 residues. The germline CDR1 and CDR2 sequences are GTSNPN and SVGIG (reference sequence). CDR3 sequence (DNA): TGTGCCTCTTCGGGGGACAGGCAAGAGACCCAGTACTTC. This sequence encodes CASSGDRQETQYF.

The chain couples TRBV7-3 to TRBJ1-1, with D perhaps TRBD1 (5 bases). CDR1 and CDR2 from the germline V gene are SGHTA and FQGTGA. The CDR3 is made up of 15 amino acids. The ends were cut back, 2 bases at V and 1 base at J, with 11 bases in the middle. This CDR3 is CASSLDGARNTEAFF. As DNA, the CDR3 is TGTGCCAGCAGCTTAGATGGGGCAAGGAACACTGAAGCTTTCTTT.

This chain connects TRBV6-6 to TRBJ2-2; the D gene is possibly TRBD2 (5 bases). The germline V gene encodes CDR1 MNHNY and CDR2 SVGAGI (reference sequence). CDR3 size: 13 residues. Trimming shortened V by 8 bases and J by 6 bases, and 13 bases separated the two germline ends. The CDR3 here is CASVRGFPGELFF. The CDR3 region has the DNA TGTGCCAGCGTTCGGGGTTTCCCCGGGGAGCTGTTTTTT.

The CDR3 nucleotides read TGTGCCAGCAGCGGGCCGCGGGATGGGCAGTTCTTC. Translation gives CASSGPRDGQFF. V is TRBV9 and J is TRBJ2-1; D might be TRBD2 (6 bases). The CDR3 spans 12 residues. Germline loops: CDR1 SGDLS, CDR2 YYNGEE. V was shortened by 3 bases and J by 12 bases, with 13 bases between the two germline ends. The complete variable domain, with remaining parts taken from reference TRBV9 and TRBJ2-1, reads DSGVTQTPKHLITATGQRVTLRCSPRSGDLSVYWYQQSLDQGLQFLIQYYNGEERAKGNILERFSAQQFPDLHSELNLSSLELGDSALYFCASSGPRDGQFFGPGTRLTVL.

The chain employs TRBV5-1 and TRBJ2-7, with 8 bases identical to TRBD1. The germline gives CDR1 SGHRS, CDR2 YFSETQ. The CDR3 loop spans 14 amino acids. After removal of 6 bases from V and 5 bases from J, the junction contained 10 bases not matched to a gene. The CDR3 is CASTARTGFNEQYF. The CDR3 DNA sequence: TGCGCCAGCACTGCTCGGACAGGGTTCAACGAGCAGTACTTC.

CDR3 region: CASSLLTEGGDGYTF. The CDR3 DNA sequence: TGTGCCAGCTCTCTCCTGACCGAGGGGGGGGATGGCTACACCTTC. The chain uses TRBV18 and TRBJ1-2; tentatively, D is TRBD1 (6 bases). This CDR3 comprises 15 residues. In germline, CDR1 is KGHSH, CDR2 LQKENI. V was pared by 6 bases and J by 6 bases, with 20 bases between.